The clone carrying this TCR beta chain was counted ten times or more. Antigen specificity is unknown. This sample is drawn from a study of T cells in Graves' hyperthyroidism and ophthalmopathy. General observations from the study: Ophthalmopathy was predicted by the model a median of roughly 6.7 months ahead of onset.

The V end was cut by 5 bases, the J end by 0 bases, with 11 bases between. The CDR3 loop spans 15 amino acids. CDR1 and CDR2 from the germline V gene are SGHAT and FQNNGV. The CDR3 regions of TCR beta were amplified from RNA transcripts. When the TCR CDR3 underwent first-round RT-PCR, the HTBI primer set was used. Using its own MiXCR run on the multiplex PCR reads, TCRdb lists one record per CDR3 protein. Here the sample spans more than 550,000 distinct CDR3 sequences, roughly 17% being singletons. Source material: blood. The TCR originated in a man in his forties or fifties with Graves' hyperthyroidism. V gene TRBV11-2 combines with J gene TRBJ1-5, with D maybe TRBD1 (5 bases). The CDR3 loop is CASSTGRTSNQPQHF. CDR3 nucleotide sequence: TGTGCCAGCAGCACGGGACGGACTAGCAATCAGCCCCAGCATTTT.